Detailed here is one T cell receptor beta chain. The sample holds one count of this clonotype. It lacks a known antigen. No quality values exist for individual bases; no much larger clone is one base distant. Single-read evidence is weak. The donors were some 39 Caucasian individuals from Russia, aged roughly 6 to 100 years, who were systemically healthy. Each donor gave ten milliliters of peripheral blood, drawn into EDTA-treated Vacutainer tubes. Ficoll-Paque density-gradient centrifugation was used to isolate PBMCs, with at least 7 million obtained per sample. Trizol reagent was used to extract total RNA from PBMCs, with at least 5 micrograms per sample. The percentages of naive CD45RAhigh/CD27high T cells were determined by flow cytometry on a PBMC aliquot from every donor. The record originates from a study of blood T cells in healthy people across ages (dated by TCRdb to the mid-2010s). Background on the whole study: In model experiments, template switching captured about one uniquely barcoded TCR beta cDNA molecule for every two T cells. The study measured age-related changes in TCR beta repertoire diversity using deep sequencing normalized with unique cDNA molecular identifiers. Donors were grouped into four age groups: young (average roughly 17 years), middle-aged (under 40), aged (roughly 62) and long-lived (roughly 80). Donors of different ages were randomly distributed across sequencing lanes to avoid experimental bias. The study analyzed two additional independent replicas of 1 million unique cDNA reads from the same blood draw for two donors, one aged 18 to 29 and one aged 80 or older.

On the study overall, not on this receptor specifically: Donor CMV infection status was unknown, potentially confounding age-related changes in expanded clonotypes. Observed TCR beta diversity per million T cells fell roughly linearly with age, and a significant reduction was already apparent by age around 36. There was a strong correlation between observed TCR beta diversity and the percentage of naive T cells measured by flow cytometry. Estimates of total diversity based on one million sequenced T cells were regarded as lower bounds and as underestimates. Compared with the aged group, more naive CD4+ T cells, fewer expanded clones and increased TCR diversity were shown by the long-lived group, suggesting age selection. Conclusive comparison of naive and antigen-experienced compartments was prevented by the profiling of bulk unsorted PBMCs.

Libraries were constructed by 5' RACE. Sequencing took place on an Illumina HiSeq 2500. A second PCR of roughly 6 to 11 cycles was run with a J-beta primer mix and a sample-barcoded 5' primer. A unique molecular identifier was introduced onto each TCR beta cDNA molecule by a template-switch 5' adaptor carrying 12 random nucleotides. Each sample yielded at least 2.5 million CDR3-containing paired-end reads. The Mint cDNA synthesis kit, primed by a TRBC-specific oligonucleotide, was used to synthesize first-strand cDNA from all RNA. After uracil-DNA glycosylase treatment, a first 18-cycle PCR used universal primers M1SS and BC2_uni_R on all cDNA. As for the authors' bioinformatics: Normalization of each sample was performed by random selection of 1 million high-quality reads, each carrying a distinct molecular identifier. Reads with shared molecular identifiers were discarded instead of being binned into consensus sequences. MiTCR, set to a Q25 quality threshold and the strictest error-elimination algorithm, was used for CDR3 identification, clonotype clustering and error correction. A nonparametric unseen species model with Euler transformation was used to estimate a lower bound on total TCR beta diversity. TCRdb cleaned the public reads at Q25 with fastp, built clones with MiXCR and kept in-frame beta chains. Identical CDR3 proteins give one entry, which carries the most common genes and DNA. These V and J calls are TCRdb output, not the study's own analysis. The sample profile shows about 730,000 distinct CDR3 sequences; roughly 47% of them were found once. Together, the top ten hold 20% to 25% of the sample.

From the cysteine up to the phenylalanine, the CDR3 has a length of 14 residues. The entry retains the CDR3 DNA only, 42 bases that are in frame from base 1. As encoded in the germline V gene, CDR1 is SGHTA while CDR2 is FQGNSA. This receptor was taken from a woman aged 55-69 years in good health. This sequence uses TRBV7-2 and TRBJ2-4, with 8 junctional bases fitting TRBD1. The J call may be mistaken, given a closer DNA end match to TRBJ2-7. Sequenced input: blood. The base sequence is TGTGCCAGCAGCCTAGGGACAGGCCCTCGCGAGCAGTACTTC. Translation gives CASSLGTGPREQYF.